The rows below give T cell receptor beta chains drawn from one sample of a study of T cell repertoires in cytomegalovirus infection. TCRdb called the reads again in MiXCR, with one record for every CDR3 protein. This repertoire shows roughly 230,000 distinct CDR3 sequences, roughly an eighth found once; its top ten account for 1.5% to 2%. The sequenced sample consisted of PBMCs. These receptors were collected from a human donor in good health (CMV status not recorded). Some clones in this sample may be carry-over from other donors' samples. The CDR3 runs from the conserved cysteine through the conserved F or W. Each record gives: J gene, V gene, D gene, clone size, CDR3 protein, CDR3 DNA. A D gene is named only where the DNA matches it firmly. Where a row states a size, it is once, few, many or the class of an expanded clone; other rows omit it.

>TRBJ1-2|TRBV29-1|NA|NA
CSVEDSTGPDHGYTF
TGCAGCGTTGAAGATAGTACAGGGCCAGACCATGGCTACACCTTC
>TRBJ1-1|TRBV28|NA|NA
CASSRDIMNTEAFF
TGTGCCAGCAGCCGGGACATTATGAACACTGAAGCTTTCTTT
>TRBJ2-3|TRBV7-8|NA|many
CASSLVGVDTQYF
TGTGCCAGCAGCTTAGTCGGGGTAGATACGCAGTATTTT
>TRBJ2-1|TRBV20-1|TRBD2|few
CSAPSGRGSYNEQFF
TGCAGTGCGCCAAGCGGGAGGGGGTCCTACAATGAGCAGTTCTTC
>TRBJ2-5|TRBV6-8|TRBD2|few
CASSPTGTSGETQYF
TGTGCCAGCAGTCCCACCGGGACTAGTGGAGAGACCCAGTACTTC
>TRBJ2-1|TRBV12-3/TRBV12-4|NA|NA
CASSFPGNEQFF
TGTGCCAGCAGTTTTCCGGGGAATGAGCAGTTCTTC
>TRBJ2-2|TRBV7-8|TRBD2|many
CASSPPRRLAGGRTGELFF
TGTGCCAGCAGCCCTCCCCGGAGGCTAGCGGGAGGAAGAACCGGGGAGCTGTTTTTT
>TRBJ2-7|TRBV15|NA|few
CATSKGFYEQYF
TGTGCCACCAGCAAGGGCTTCTACGAGCAGTACTTC
>TRBJ1-3|TRBV7-2|NA|many
CASSPDMNSGNTIYF
TGTGCCAGCAGCCCGGATATGAACTCTGGAAACACCATATATTTT
>TRBJ2-2|TRBV7-2|NA|many
CASSLSGETTGELFF
TGTGCCAGCAGCCTGAGCGGAGAAACCACCGGGGAGCTGTTTTTT
>TRBJ2-7|TRBV27|TRBD1|few
CASSPNRQGVREQYF
TGTGCCAGCAGTCCCAACCGACAGGGGGTAAGAGAGCAGTACTTC
>TRBJ2-1|TRBV12-3/TRBV12-4|TRBD2|many
CASSPSGASGVWNEQFF
TGTGCCAGCAGCCCCTCGGGGGCTAGCGGGGTGTGGAATGAGCAGTTCTTC
>TRBJ2-1|TRBV6-2/TRBV6-3|TRBD1|many
CASTPPRTGRYEQFF
TGTGCCAGCACCCCCCCCCGGACAGGGAGGTATGAGCAGTTCTTC
>TRBJ2-7|TRBV6-2/TRBV6-3|NA|many
CASSDSYSYEQYF
TGTGCCAGCAGTGACAGTTACTCCTACGAGCAGTACTTC
>TRBJ1-6|TRBV7-3|NA|few
CASGEGVRSPLHF
TGTGCCAGCGGGGAAGGGGTGCGATCACCCCTCCACTTT
>TRBJ1-2|TRBV27|NA|NA
CASRPTGPGGGIGYTF
TGTGCCAGCAGACCTACCGGACCCGGGGGAGGGATTGGCTACACCTTC
>TRBJ1-2|TRBV11-2|NA|many
CASSSGATLYGYTF
TGTGCCAGCAGCTCAGGGGCGACTCTCTATGGCTACACCTTC
>TRBJ1-5|TRBV7-2|NA|many
CASSSDRNSNQPQHF
TGTGCCAGCAGCTCCGACAGGAATAGCAATCAGCCCCAGCATTTT
>TRBJ2-3|TRBV6-4|NA|many
CASSPYAQSYDTQYF
TGTGCCAGCAGCCCCTACGCGCAGAGTTACGATACGCAGTATTTT
>TRBJ2-1|TRBV10-3|NA|few
CAISEDLPNEQFF
TGTGCCATCAGTGAAGACCTACCTAATGAGCAGTTCTTC
>TRBJ2-1|TRBV11-3|TRBD2|few
CASRVKTSAYYNEQFF
TGTGCCAGCAGGGTTAAGACTAGCGCTTACTACAATGAGCAGTTCTTC
>TRBJ2-7|TRBV7-9|TRBD2|many
CASSLELGGAEEQYF
TGTGCCAGCAGCTTAGAACTCGGGGGGGCCGAAGAGCAGTACTTC